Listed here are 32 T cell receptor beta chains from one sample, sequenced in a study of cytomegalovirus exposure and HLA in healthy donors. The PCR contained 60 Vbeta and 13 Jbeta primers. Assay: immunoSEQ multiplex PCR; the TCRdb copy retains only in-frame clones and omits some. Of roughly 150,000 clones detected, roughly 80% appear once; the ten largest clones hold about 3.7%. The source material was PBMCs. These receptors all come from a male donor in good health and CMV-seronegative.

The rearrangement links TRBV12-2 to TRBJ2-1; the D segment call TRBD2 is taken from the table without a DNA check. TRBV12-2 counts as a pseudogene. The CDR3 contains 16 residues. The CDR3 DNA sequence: TGTGCAAGTCGCCCTGCGGGACTAGCATCCCTCCATGAGCAGTTCTTC. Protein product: CASRPAGLASLHEQFF.

CDR3 sequence reads: CASSLAPAPKVPGAFF. CDR3 coding DNA: TGTGCCAGCAGCTTAGCGCCTGCGCCGAAAGTCCCAGGCGCTTTCTTT. The chain uses TRBV11-1 and TRBJ1-1; D is unresolved. Germline V CDR1 and CDR2: SGHAT, FQDESV (reference sequence). Trimming left V 0 bases short and J 11 bases short, with 22 bases between. The CDR3 spans 16 residues.

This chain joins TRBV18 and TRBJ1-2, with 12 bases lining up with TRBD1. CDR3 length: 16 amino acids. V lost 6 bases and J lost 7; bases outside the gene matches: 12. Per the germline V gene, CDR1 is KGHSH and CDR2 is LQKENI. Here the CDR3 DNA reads TGTGCCAGCTCTACTCAACCGGGACAGGGGGCGAGTGGCTACACCTTC. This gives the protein CASSTQPGQGASGYTF.

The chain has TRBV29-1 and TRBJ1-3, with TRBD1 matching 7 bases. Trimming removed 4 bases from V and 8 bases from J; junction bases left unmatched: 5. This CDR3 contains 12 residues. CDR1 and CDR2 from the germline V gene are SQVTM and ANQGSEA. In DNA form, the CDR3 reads TGCAGCGTTGCGGGACAGACGGACACCATATATTTT. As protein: CSVAGQTDTIYF.

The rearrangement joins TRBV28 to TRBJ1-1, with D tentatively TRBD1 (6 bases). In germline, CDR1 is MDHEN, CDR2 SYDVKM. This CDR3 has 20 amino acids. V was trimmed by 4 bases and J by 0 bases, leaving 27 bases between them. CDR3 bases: TGTGCCAGCAGTTACGCTTCTCTCCTCCCACTTCAGGGGTTGAACACTGAAGCTTTCTTT. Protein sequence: CASSYASLLPLQGLNTEAFF.

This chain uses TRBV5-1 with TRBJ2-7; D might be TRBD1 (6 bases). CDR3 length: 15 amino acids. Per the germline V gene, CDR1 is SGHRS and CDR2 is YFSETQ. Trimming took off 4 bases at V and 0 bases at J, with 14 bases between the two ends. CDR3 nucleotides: TGCGCCAGCAGCCAATACCGGGACATCTCCTACGAGCAGTACTTC. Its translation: CASSQYRDISYEQYF. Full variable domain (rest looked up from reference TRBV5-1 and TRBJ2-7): KAGVTQTPRYLIKTRGQQVTLSCSPISGHRSVSWYQQTPGQGLQFLFEYFSETQRNKGNFPGRFSGRQFSNSRSEMNVSTLELGDSALYLCASSQYRDISYEQYFGPGTRLTVT.

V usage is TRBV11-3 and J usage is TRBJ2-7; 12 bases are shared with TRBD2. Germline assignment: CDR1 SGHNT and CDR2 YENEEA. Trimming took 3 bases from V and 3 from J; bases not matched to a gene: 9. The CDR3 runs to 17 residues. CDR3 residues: CASSFATLLAGGYEQYF. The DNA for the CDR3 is TGTGCCAGCAGCTTCGCCACTCTACTAGCGGGGGGCTACGAGCAGTACTTC.

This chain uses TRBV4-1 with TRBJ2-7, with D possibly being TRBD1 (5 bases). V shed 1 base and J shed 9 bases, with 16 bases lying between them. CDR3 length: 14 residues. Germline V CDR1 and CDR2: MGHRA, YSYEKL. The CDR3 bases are TGCGCCAGCAGCCAAGGCGACAGTAGTCGCGGGCAGTACTTC. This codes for CASSQGDSSRGQYF.

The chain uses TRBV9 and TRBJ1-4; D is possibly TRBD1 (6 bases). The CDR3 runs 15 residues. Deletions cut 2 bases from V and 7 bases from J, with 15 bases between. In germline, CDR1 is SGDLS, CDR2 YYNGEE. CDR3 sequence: CASSVEDSLLEKLFF. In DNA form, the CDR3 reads TGTGCCAGCAGCGTCGAGGACAGCCTCCTTGAAAAACTGTTTTTT. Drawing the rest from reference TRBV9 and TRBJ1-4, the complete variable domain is DSGVTQTPKHLITATGQRVTLRCSPRSGDLSVYWYQQSLDQGLQFLIQYYNGEERAKGNILERFSAQQFPDLHSELNLSSLELGDSALYFCASSVEDSLLEKLFFGSGTQLSVL.

The CDR3 DNA follows: TGTGCCAGCAGCTTCGCCGACAGGGTGCTCTACGAGCAGTACTTC. This sequence encodes CASSFADRVLYEQYF. The chain couples TRBV7-8 to TRBJ2-5; TRBD1 agrees at 7 bases. The DNA end lines up better with TRBJ2-7; the J call may be wrong. Germline V gives CDR1 SGHVS, CDR2 FQNEAQ. The CDR3 covers 15 residues.

The chain's CDR3 is CAISERLAGTGELFF. CDR3 in DNA: TGTGCCATCAGTGAGCGGCTAGCGGGAACCGGGGAGCTGTTTTTT. The rearrangement links TRBV10-3 to TRBJ2-2; 9 bases line up with TRBD2. Germline loops: CDR1 ENHRY, CDR2 SYGVKD. This CDR3 comprises 15 residues. The junction had 3 bases not matched to a gene; V was cut back by 2 bases and J by 5 bases.

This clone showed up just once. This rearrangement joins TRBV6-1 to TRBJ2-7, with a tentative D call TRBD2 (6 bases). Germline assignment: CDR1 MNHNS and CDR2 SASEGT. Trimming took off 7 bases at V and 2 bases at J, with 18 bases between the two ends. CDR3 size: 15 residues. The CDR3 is CASKEGGLLPYEQYF. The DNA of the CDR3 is TGTGCCAGCAAGGAGGGCGGGTTGCTACCCTACGAGCAGTACTTC.

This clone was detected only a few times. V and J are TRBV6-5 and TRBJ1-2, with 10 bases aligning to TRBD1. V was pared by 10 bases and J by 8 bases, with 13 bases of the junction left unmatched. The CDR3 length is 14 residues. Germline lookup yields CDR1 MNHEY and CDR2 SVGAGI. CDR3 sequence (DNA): TGTGCCATACACGGCGGGACAGGGGTTGGGGGCTACACCTTC. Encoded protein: CAIHGGTGVGGYTF.

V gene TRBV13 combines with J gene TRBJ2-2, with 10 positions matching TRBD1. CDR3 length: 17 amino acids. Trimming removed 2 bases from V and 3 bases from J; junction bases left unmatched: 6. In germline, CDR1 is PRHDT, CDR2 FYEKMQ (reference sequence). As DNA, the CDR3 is TGTGCCAGCAGCTTAAGGGGACAGGGGAGTTACACCGGGGAGCTGTTTTTT. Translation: CASSLRGQGSYTGELFF. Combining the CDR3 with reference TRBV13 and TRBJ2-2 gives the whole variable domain AAGVIQSPRHLIKEKRETATLKCYPIPRHDTVYWYQQGPGQDPQFLISFYEKMQSDKGSIPDRFSAQQFSDYHSELNMSSLELGDSALYFCASSLRGQGSYTGELFFGEGSRLTVL.

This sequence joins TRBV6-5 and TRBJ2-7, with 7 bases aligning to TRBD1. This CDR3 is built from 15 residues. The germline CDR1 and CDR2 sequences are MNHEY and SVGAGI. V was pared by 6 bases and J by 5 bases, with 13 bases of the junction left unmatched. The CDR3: CASRFTGAGIHEQYF. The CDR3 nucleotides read TGTGCCAGCAGATTCACAGGGGCGGGCATCCACGAGCAGTACTTC.

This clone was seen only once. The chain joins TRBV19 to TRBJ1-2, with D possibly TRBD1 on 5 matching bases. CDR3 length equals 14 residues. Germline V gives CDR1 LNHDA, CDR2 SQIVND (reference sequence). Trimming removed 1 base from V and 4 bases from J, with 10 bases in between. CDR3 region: CASSIGPGSYGYTF. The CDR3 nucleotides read TGTGCCAGTAGTATAGGTCCAGGGTCCTATGGCTACACCTTC.

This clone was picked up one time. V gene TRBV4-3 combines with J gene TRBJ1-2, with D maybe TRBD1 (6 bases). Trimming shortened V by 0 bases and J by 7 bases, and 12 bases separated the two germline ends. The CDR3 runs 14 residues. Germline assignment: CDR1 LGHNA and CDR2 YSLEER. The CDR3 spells CASSQDLGAPGYTF. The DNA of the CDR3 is TGCGCCAGCAGCCAAGACTTGGGGGCGCCTGGCTACACCTTC.

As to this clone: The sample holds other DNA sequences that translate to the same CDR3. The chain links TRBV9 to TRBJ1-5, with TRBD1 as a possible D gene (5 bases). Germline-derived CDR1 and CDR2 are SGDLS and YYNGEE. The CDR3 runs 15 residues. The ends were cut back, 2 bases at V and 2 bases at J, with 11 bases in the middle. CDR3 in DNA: TGTGCCAGCAGCGTGGGGGGGGGTGGCAATCAGCCCCAGCATTTT. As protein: CASSVGGGGNQPQHF.

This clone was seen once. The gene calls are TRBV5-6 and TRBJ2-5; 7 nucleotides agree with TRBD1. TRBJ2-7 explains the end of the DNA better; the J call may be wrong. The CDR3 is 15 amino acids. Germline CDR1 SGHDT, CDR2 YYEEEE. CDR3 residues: CASSFKQGNSYEQYF. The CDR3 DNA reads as TGTGCCAGCAGCTTCAAACAGGGGAATTCCTACGAGCAGTACTTC.

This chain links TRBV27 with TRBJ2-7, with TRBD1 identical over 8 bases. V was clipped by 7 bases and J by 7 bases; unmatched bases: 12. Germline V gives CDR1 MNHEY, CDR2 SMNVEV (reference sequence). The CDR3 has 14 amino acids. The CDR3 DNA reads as TGTGCCAGCACCGACGGACAGGGAACAAGGGAGCAGTACTTC. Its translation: CASTDGQGTREQYF.

CDR3 bases: TGTGCCAGCAGCCTTCGACAGGGGAACACCGGGGAGCTGTTTTTT. Translating gives CASSLRQGNTGELFF. The chain links TRBV25-1 to TRBJ2-2, with TRBD1 identical over 7 bases. The V and J ends lost 6 bases and 1 base, in that order; junction bases with no gene match: 5. The CDR3 runs to 15 residues. In germline, CDR1 is MGHDK, CDR2 SYGVNS.

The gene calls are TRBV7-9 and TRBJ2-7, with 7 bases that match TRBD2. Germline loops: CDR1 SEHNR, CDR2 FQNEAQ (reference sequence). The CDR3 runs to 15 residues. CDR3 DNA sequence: TGTTCCGTTGCCGGGGCGGGGGAACGCTCCTACGAGCAGTACTTC. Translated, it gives CSVAGAGERSYEQYF.

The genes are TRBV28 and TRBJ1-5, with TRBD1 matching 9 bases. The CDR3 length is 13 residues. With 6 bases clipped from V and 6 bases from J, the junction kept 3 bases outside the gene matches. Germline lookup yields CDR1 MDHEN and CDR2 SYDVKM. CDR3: CASRGQGGQPQHF. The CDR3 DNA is TGTGCCAGCAGGGGACAGGGTGGTCAGCCCCAGCATTTT.

In DNA, the CDR3 is TGTGCCAGCATCGTTGTGGGCGGGGCCACAGATACGCAGTATTTT. Protein product: CASIVVGGATDTQYF. The rearrangement links TRBV6-1 to TRBJ2-3, with a tentative D call TRBD2 (6 bases). Germline loops: CDR1 MNHNS, CDR2 SASEGT. The CDR3 covers 15 residues. Trimming pared 7 bases from V and 2 bases from J, leaving 16 bases between.

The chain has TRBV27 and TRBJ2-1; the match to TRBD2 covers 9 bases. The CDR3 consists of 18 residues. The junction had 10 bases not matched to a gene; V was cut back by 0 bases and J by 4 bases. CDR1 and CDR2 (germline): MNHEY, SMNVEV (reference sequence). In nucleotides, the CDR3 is TGTGCCAGCAGTTTATCTCGGGCTAGCGGGAAAATATACAATGAGCAGTTCTTC. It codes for CASSLSRASGKIYNEQFF.

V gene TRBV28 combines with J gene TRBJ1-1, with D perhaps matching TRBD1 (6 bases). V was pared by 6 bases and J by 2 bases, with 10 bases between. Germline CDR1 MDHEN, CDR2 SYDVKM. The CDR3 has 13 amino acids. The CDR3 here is CASSLDSNTEAFF. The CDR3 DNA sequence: TGTGCCAGCAGCTTGGACAGCAACACTGAAGCTTTCTTT.

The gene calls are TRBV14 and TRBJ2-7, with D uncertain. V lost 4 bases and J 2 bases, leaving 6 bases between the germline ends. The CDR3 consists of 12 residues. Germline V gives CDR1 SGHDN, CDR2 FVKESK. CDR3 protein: CASSLIAYEQYF. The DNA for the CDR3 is TGTGCCAGCAGCCTCATTGCCTACGAGCAGTACTTC.

The CDR3 region is CASSSTGTGVEKLFF. The CDR3 coding sequence is TGTGCCAGCAGTTCCACCGGGACAGGGGTAGAAAAACTGTTTTTT. The J gene is TRBJ1-4, the V gene TRBV28; 10 bases align to TRBD1. Germline-derived CDR1 and CDR2 are MDHEN and SYDVKM. V lost 4 bases and J lost 8; bases outside the gene matches: 7. The CDR3 consists of 15 residues. Using reference TRBV28 and TRBJ1-4 for the parts outside the CDR3, the full variable domain is DVKVTQSSRYLVKRTGEKVFLECVQDMDHENMFWYRQDPGLGLRLIYFSYDVKMKEKGDIPEGYSVSREKKERFSLILESASTNQTSMYLCASSSTGTGVEKLFFGSGTQLSVL.

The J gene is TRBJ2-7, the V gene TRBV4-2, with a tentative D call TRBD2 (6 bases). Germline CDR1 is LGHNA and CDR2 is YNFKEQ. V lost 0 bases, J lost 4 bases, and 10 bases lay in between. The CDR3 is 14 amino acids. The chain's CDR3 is CASSQDLGGYEQYF. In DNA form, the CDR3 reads TGTGCCAGCAGCCAAGATTTGGGGGGATACGAGCAGTACTTC.

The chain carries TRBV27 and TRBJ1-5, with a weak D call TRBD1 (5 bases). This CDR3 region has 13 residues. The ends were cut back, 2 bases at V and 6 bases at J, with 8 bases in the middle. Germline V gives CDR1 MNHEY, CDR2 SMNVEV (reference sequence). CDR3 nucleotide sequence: TGTGCCAGCAGTTTAGCCGGGGGTCAGCCCCAGCATTTT. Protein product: CASSLAGGQPQHF.

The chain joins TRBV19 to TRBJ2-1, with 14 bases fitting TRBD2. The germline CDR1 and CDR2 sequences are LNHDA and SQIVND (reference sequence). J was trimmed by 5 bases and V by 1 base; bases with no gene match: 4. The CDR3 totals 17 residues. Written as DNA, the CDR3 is TGTGCCAGTAGTATAGGGAGGGGACTAGCGGGGGACAATGAGCAGTTCTTC. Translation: CASSIGRGLAGDNEQFF. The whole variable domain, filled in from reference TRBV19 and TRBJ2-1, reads DGGITQSPKYLFRKEGQNVTLSCEQNLNHDAMYWYRQDPGQGLRLIYYSQIVNDFQKGDIAEGYSVSREKKESFPLTVTSAQKNPTAFYLCASSIGRGLAGDNEQFFGPGTRLTVL.

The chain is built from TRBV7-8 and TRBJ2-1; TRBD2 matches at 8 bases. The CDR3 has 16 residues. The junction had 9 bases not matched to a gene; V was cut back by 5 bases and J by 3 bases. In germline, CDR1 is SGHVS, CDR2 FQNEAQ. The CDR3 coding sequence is TGTGCCAGCAGCCCTTACAGCGGGGGCCACTACAATGAGCAGTTCTTC. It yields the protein CASSPYSGGHYNEQFF.